This TCR beta chain was observed in a study of cytomegalovirus exposure and HLA in healthy donors. PCR employed 60 Vbeta and 13 Jbeta primers. Some clones are missing from TCRdb's copy, which holds only in-frame ones; the method was immunoSEQ multiplex PCR. The repertoire consists of approximately 150,000 clones, with around 68% occurring once and the leading ten covering 1.4% to 1.5%. CDR1 SGHTA and CDR2 FQGTGA come from the germline V gene. V lost 0 bases and J lost 7; bases outside the gene matches: 5. The CDR3 runs 15 residues. The sequence was obtained from a man aged 50-60 years in good health and CMV-seronegative. This chain uses TRBV7-3 with TRBJ2-3; 9 nucleotides line up with TRBD1. Specimen: PBMCs. CDR3 amino acids: CASSLTRDRENTQYF. CDR3 in DNA: TGTGCCAGCAGCTTAACTCGGGACAGGGAGAATACGCAGTATTTT.